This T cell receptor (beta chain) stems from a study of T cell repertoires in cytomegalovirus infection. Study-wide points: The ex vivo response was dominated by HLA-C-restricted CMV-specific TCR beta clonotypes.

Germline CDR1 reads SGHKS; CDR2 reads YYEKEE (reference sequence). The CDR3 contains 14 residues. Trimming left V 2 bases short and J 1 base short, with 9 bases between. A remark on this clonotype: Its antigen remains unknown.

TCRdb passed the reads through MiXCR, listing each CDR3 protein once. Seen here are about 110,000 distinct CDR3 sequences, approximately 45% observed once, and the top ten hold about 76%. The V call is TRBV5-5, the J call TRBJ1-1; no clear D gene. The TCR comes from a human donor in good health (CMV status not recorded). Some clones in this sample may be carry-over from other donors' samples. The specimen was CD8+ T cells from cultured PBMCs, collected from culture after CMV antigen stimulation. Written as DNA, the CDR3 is TGTGCCAGCAGCTTCCGTGCGGAGAACACTGAAGCTTTCTTT. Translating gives CASSFRAENTEAFF.